This T cell receptor beta chain stems from a study of cytomegalovirus exposure and HLA in healthy donors. Broader study findings: A link between a missense DCLRE1C variant and TCR beta V- and J-gene trimming emerged from a later analysis. In terms of immune exposure information, only CMV serostatus was available. A prior analysis recorded that most TCR beta V segments were productive about 90% or about 30% of the time. Across all donors, roughly uniform sequencing depth was an assumption of the presence/absence analyses.

This CDR3 contains 15 residues. Germline lookup yields CDR1 SEHNR and CDR2 FQNEAQ (reference sequence). Trimming took off 7 bases at V and 3 bases at J, with 19 bases between the two ends. It was with 60 Vbeta and 13 Jbeta primers that the PCR ran. Generated by immunoSEQ multiplex PCR, the TCRdb table keeps only in-frame clones and is missing some. The sample includes 120,000 or so clones, 75% to 85% of them seen just once. Details on this clone: As yet, its antigen is unknown.

The sequenced sample consisted of PBMCs. J is TRBJ2-7 and V is TRBV7-9; a weak D match, TRBD2 (6 bases). This TCR was recovered from a woman aged 45-59 years in good health and CMV-seropositive. CDR3 nucleotides: TGTGCCAGCACCGTCGAGGGGAGGAGCCTCTACGAGCAGTACTTC. This encodes CASTVEGRSLYEQYF.